These T cell receptor beta chains were read from a single sample in a study of blood T cell repertoires in COVID-19. Here immunoSEQ multiplex PCR was the method, and the copy in TCRdb shows in-frame clones only, minus some. This sample carries roughly 88,000 clones, around 85% of them seen once, and the ten largest clones take about 17%. Sample: peripheral blood. The receptors come from a woman aged 60-75 years with COVID-19, enrolled during active disease. Both conserved end residues are part of each CDR3. Fields, in order: clone size, D gene, V gene, J gene, CDR3 DNA, CDR3 protein. The D gene is left open where the match is weak. A clone size is listed for some rows: how often the clone was seen (once, few, many), or a class if it is expanded.

>-|TRBD2|TRBV19|TRBJ2-1
TGTGCCAGTAGTCCCCTGACTAGCGGGGGGGCCAATGAGCAGTTCTTC
CASSPLTSGGANEQFF
>-|-|TRBV19|TRBJ1-2
TGTGCCAGTAGTTCTCCCGGTAGTATCTATGGCTACACCTTC
CASSSPGSIYGYTF
>once|-|TRBV30|TRBJ1-5
TGTGCCTGGAGTGTAGAGTTTAGCAATCAGCCCCAGCATTTT
CAWSVEFSNQPQHF
>-|TRBD2|TRBV5-1|TRBJ2-1
TGCGCCAGCAGCCAACCCTTTTCTAGCGGGGGGGCGAATGAGCAGTTCTTC
CASSQPFSSGGANEQFF
>-|TRBD2|TRBV15|TRBJ2-1
TGTGCCACCAGCCCCCGATTTGGGGGGGGGTACAATGAGCAGTTCTTC
CATSPRFGGGYNEQFF
>-|-|TRBV7-2|TRBJ1-5
TGTGCCAGCAGCCTGGGCTATCAGCCCCAGCATTTT
CASSLGYQPQHF
>-|TRBD2|TRBV4-2|TRBJ2-7
TGTGCCAGCAGCCAAGAGACTAGCGGGGCGGCCTACGAGCAGTACTTC
CASSQETSGAAYEQYF
>-|-|TRBV11-1|TRBJ1-1
TGTGCCAGCAGCTTAGGCAGGGCAAGCATGAACACTGAAGCTTTCTTT
CASSLGRASMNTEAFF
>-|-|TRBV5-1|TRBJ1-1
TGCGCCAGCAGCTTGGAGGCGGAAACTGAAGCTTTCTTT
CASSLEAETEAFF
>-|TRBD2|TRBV4-1|TRBJ2-1
TGCGCCAGCAGCGTACGACTAGCGGGGGGGCCTGGGTTCTTC
CASSVRLAGGPGFF
>-|-|TRBV21-1|TRBJ1-5
TGTGCCAGCAAACAGTATAGCAATCAGCCCCAGCATTTT
CASKQYSNQPQHF
>-|TRBD1|TRBV19|TRBJ2-7
TGTGCCAGTAGTACGCTACCCGACAGGGTTGTATCCTACGAGCAGTACTTC
CASSTLPDRVVSYEQYF
>-|-|TRBV9|TRBJ1-2
TGTGCCAGCAGCGCTCCTGTCGGGACACAGAACTATGGCTACACCTTC
CASSAPVGTQNYGYTF
>-|TRBD2|TRBV4-1|TRBJ2-7
TGCGCCAGCAGCCTCAGCGGGGCAAGCTCCTACGAGCAGTACTTC
CASSLSGASSYEQYF
>-|-|TRBV6-6|TRBJ1-2
TGTGCCAGCCAGCACATCGACGGGGTCGGCTACACCTTC
CASQHIDGVGYTF
>few|TRBD1|TRBV6-5|TRBJ1-1
TGTGCCAGCAGTTGGGACAGGGAAACTGAAGCTTTCTTT
CASSWDRETEAFF
>few|-|TRBV7-9|TRBJ1-1
TGTGCCAGCAGCTTAGCCGACTTCGGGGGCACTGAAGCTTTCTTT
CASSLADFGGTEAFF
>once|-|TRBV28|TRBJ2-7
TGTGCCAGCAGTTTACTTGCGGCCTACGAGCAGTACTTC
CASSLLAAYEQYF
>-|-|TRBV29-1|TRBJ1-1
TGCAGCGTTGAAGGGGGGGTGACTGAAGCTTTCTTT
CSVEGGVTEAFF
>-|-|TRBV11-2|TRBJ2-7
TGTGCCAGCAGCCCCTGGCCCAGCGGGCGATCCTACGAGCAGTACTTC
CASSPWPSGRSYEQYF
>few|-|TRBV18|TRBJ1-2
TGTGCCAGCTCACCACCTCCAGGGGTTCGGGGCTACACCTTC
CASSPPPGVRGYTF
>-|TRBD2|TRBV18|TRBJ2-1
TGTGCCAGCTCTCCTCTAGCGGGGGGGCCCGATGAGCAGTTCTTC
CASSPLAGGPDEQFF